Listed below are T cell receptor beta chains from one sample, sequenced in a study of T cell responses to AZD1222 COVID-19 vaccine. Clones were read by immunoSEQ multiplex PCR, and TCRdb kept only the in-frame ones, dropping some. Of about 99,000 clones in the sample, roughly 90% were seen once. The input for sequencing was peripheral blood, taken on day 0 of AZD1222 vaccination. The origin of the receptors is an adult in good health. Each CDR3 is given with its conserved first and last residue. A D gene is named only where the DNA matches it firmly. Clone size, where shown, is once, few, many, or a class for clones that have expanded.

clone_size: -; v_call: TRBV10-3; j_call: TRBJ2-3; d_call: TRBD2; cdr3_aa: CAIESGGQDTQYF; cdr3_nt: TGTGCCATCGAATCGGGAGGGCAAGATACGCAGTATTTT
clone_size: -; v_call: TRBV3-1/TRBV3-2; j_call: TRBJ2-7; d_call: TRBD2; cdr3_aa: CASSQGLAGGGYEQYF; cdr3_nt: TGTGCCAGCAGCCAGGGACTAGCGGGAGGAGGCTACGAGCAGTACTTC
clone_size: -; v_call: TRBV2; j_call: TRBJ1-1; d_call: -; cdr3_aa: CASSEEWVNTEAFF; cdr3_nt: TGTGCCAGCAGTGAAGAATGGGTGAACACTGAAGCTTTCTTT
clone_size: -; v_call: TRBV11-2; j_call: TRBJ1-1; d_call: -; cdr3_aa: CASSLGGANTEAFF; cdr3_nt: TGTGCCAGCAGCCTAGGTGGAGCGAACACTGAAGCTTTCTTT
clone_size: -; v_call: TRBV5-1; j_call: TRBJ2-2; d_call: -; cdr3_aa: CASSLVGRRNTGELFF; cdr3_nt: TGCGCCAGCAGCTTGGTAGGCCGGAGGAACACCGGGGAGCTGTTTTTT
clone_size: -; v_call: TRBV28; j_call: TRBJ2-6; d_call: TRBD2; cdr3_aa: CASSKGLAGSGANVLTF; cdr3_nt: TGTGCCAGCAGCAAGGGACTAGCGGGATCTGGGGCCAACGTCCTGACTTTC
clone_size: -; v_call: TRBV5-1; j_call: TRBJ1-4; d_call: -; cdr3_aa: CASSLFGGGEKLFF; cdr3_nt: TGCGCCAGCAGCTTGTTCGGGGGAGGCGAAAAACTGTTTTTT
clone_size: -; v_call: TRBV11-2; j_call: TRBJ2-7; d_call: TRBD1; cdr3_aa: CASSSRDRGLYEQYF; cdr3_nt: TGTGCCAGCAGCTCCCGGGACAGGGGGCTCTACGAGCAGTACTTC
clone_size: -; v_call: TRBV27; j_call: TRBJ1-1; d_call: TRBD1; cdr3_aa: CASSGGQGIRNTEAFF; cdr3_nt: TGTGCCAGCAGTGGCGGACAGGGGATCAGGAACACTGAAGCTTTCTTT
clone_size: -; v_call: TRBV3-1/TRBV3-2; j_call: TRBJ2-2; d_call: -; cdr3_aa: CASSQVASGELFF; cdr3_nt: TGTGCCAGCAGCCAAGTGGCCTCCGGGGAGCTGTTTTTT
clone_size: -; v_call: TRBV3-1/TRBV3-2; j_call: TRBJ1-4; d_call: -; cdr3_aa: CASSHRTNEKLFF; cdr3_nt: TGTGCCAGCAGCCATAGAACTAATGAAAAACTGTTTTTT
clone_size: -; v_call: TRBV6-1; j_call: TRBJ2-2; d_call: TRBD1; cdr3_aa: CASSEAGQGNTGELFF; cdr3_nt: TGTGCCAGCAGTGAAGCGGGACAGGGTAACACCGGGGAGCTGTTTTTT
clone_size: -; v_call: TRBV28; j_call: TRBJ1-3; d_call: TRBD1; cdr3_aa: CASSSPGQSSGNTIYF; cdr3_nt: TGTGCCAGCAGTTCCCCGGGACAGAGCTCTGGAAACACCATATATTTT
clone_size: -; v_call: TRBV29-1; j_call: TRBJ1-1; d_call: TRBD1; cdr3_aa: CSVEGDRGRNRVKTEAFF; cdr3_nt: TGCAGCGTTGAAGGAGACAGGGGGCGCAATCGTGTAAAAACTGAAGCTTTCTTT
clone_size: -; v_call: TRBV6-1; j_call: TRBJ1-4; d_call: -; cdr3_aa: CASSEGGVTNEKLFF; cdr3_nt: TGTGCCAGCAGTGAAGGTGGGGTAACTAATGAAAAACTGTTTTTT
clone_size: -; v_call: TRBV18; j_call: TRBJ1-6; d_call: -; cdr3_aa: CASSPGGGWDSPLHF; cdr3_nt: TGTGCCAGCTCACCAGGGGGCGGTTGGGATTCACCCCTCCACTTT
clone_size: -; v_call: TRBV29-1; j_call: TRBJ1-5; d_call: TRBD1; cdr3_aa: CSARDRLDQPQHF; cdr3_nt: TGCAGCGCGAGGGACAGGCTGGATCAGCCCCAGCATTTT
clone_size: -; v_call: TRBV6-1; j_call: TRBJ1-2; d_call: TRBD1; cdr3_aa: CASSEPGTGRANYGYTF; cdr3_nt: TGTGCCAGCAGTGAACCTGGGACAGGGCGAGCTAACTATGGCTACACCTTC
clone_size: -; v_call: TRBV10-3; j_call: TRBJ2-7; d_call: TRBD1; cdr3_aa: CAISTGTGDRREYF; cdr3_nt: TGTGCCATCAGTACGGGGACAGGGGATCGGCGGGAGTACTTC
clone_size: -; v_call: TRBV4-1; j_call: TRBJ2-2; d_call: -; cdr3_aa: CASSQGYIPGELFF; cdr3_nt: TGCGCCAGCAGCCAAGGTTATATCCCCGGGGAGCTGTTTTTT
clone_size: -; v_call: TRBV19; j_call: TRBJ1-4; d_call: -; cdr3_aa: CASRQLGETTNEKLFF; cdr3_nt: TGTGCCAGTAGACAATTGGGGGAAACAACTAATGAAAAACTGTTTTTT
clone_size: -; v_call: TRBV27; j_call: TRBJ1-2; d_call: -; cdr3_aa: CASSLYGVGNYGYTF; cdr3_nt: TGTGCCAGCAGTTTATACGGGGTCGGCAACTATGGCTACACCTTC
clone_size: -; v_call: TRBV30; j_call: TRBJ1-6; d_call: -; cdr3_aa: CAWSRQQGRNSPLHF; cdr3_nt: TGTGCCTGGAGTAGACAGCAGGGTCGGAATTCACCCCTCCACTTT
clone_size: -; v_call: TRBV14; j_call: TRBJ2-1; d_call: TRBD2; cdr3_aa: CASSPGGGTNNEQFF; cdr3_nt: TGTGCCAGCAGCCCTGGGGGAGGGACTAACAATGAGCAGTTCTTC
clone_size: -; v_call: TRBV6-5; j_call: TRBJ1-2; d_call: -; cdr3_aa: CASSYSQSNYGYTF; cdr3_nt: TGTGCCAGCAGTTATAGTCAGAGTAACTATGGCTACACCTTC
clone_size: -; v_call: TRBV10-2; j_call: TRBJ2-6; d_call: -; cdr3_aa: CASSEFGRGRSGANVLTF; cdr3_nt: TGCGCCAGCAGTGAGTTTGGCAGGGGAAGGTCTGGGGCCAACGTCCTGACTTTC
clone_size: -; v_call: TRBV28; j_call: TRBJ1-3; d_call: -; cdr3_aa: CASSRTNVGNTIYF; cdr3_nt: TGTGCCAGCAGTCGGACGAACGTAGGAAACACCATATATTTT
clone_size: -; v_call: TRBV11-2; j_call: TRBJ1-1; d_call: TRBD1; cdr3_aa: CASSSRTGITEAFF; cdr3_nt: TGTGCCAGCAGCTCGAGGACAGGGATTACTGAAGCTTTCTTT
clone_size: -; v_call: TRBV19; j_call: TRBJ1-6; d_call: -; cdr3_aa: CASSINRQEDSPLHF; cdr3_nt: TGTGCCAGTAGTATAAATCGGCAGGAGGATTCACCCCTCCACTTT
clone_size: once; v_call: TRBV28; j_call: TRBJ1-5; d_call: -; cdr3_aa: CASSLVGGADQPQHF; cdr3_nt: TGTGCCAGCAGTTTAGTTGGAGGGGCCGACCAGCCCCAGCATTTT
clone_size: -; v_call: TRBV5-4; j_call: TRBJ2-1; d_call: TRBD2; cdr3_aa: CASSLGTSGLSSYNEQFF; cdr3_nt: TGTGCCAGCAGCCTTGGGACTAGCGGGCTGAGCTCCTACAATGAGCAGTTCTTC
clone_size: -; v_call: TRBV4-2; j_call: TRBJ2-7; d_call: -; cdr3_aa: CASSRARGGYEQYF; cdr3_nt: TGTGCCAGCAGCCGAGCAAGGGGTGGCTACGAGCAGTACTTC
clone_size: once; v_call: TRBV27; j_call: TRBJ2-3; d_call: TRBD1; cdr3_aa: CASTRQGAADTQYF; cdr3_nt: TGTGCCAGCACCCGACAGGGGGCCGCAGATACGCAGTATTTT
clone_size: -; v_call: TRBV5-1; j_call: TRBJ1-1; d_call: -; cdr3_aa: CASSLAGQKGWTEAFF; cdr3_nt: TGCGCCAGCAGCTTGGCCGGGCAGAAGGGATGGACTGAAGCTTTCTTT
clone_size: -; v_call: TRBV6-5; j_call: TRBJ1-5; d_call: -; cdr3_aa: CASSYSRDISNQPQHF; cdr3_nt: TGTGCCAGCAGTTACTCTCGGGACATAAGCAATCAGCCCCAGCATTTT
clone_size: few; v_call: TRBV21-1; j_call: TRBJ2-7; d_call: -; cdr3_aa: CASSSGQGGRTYEQYF; cdr3_nt: TGTGCCAGCAGCTCGGGACAGGGGGGCCGTACCTACGAGCAGTACTTC
clone_size: -; v_call: TRBV28; j_call: TRBJ2-5; d_call: -; cdr3_aa: CASRGTVQETQYF; cdr3_nt: TGTGCCAGCAGGGGGACGGTACAAGAGACCCAGTACTTC
clone_size: -; v_call: TRBV6-6; j_call: TRBJ2-1; d_call: -; cdr3_aa: CASSYRGSDYEQFF; cdr3_nt: TGTGCCAGCAGTTACCGGGGCTCTGATTATGAGCAGTTCTTC
clone_size: few; v_call: TRBV27; j_call: TRBJ2-1; d_call: -; cdr3_aa: CASKTGVYNEQFF; cdr3_nt: TGTGCCAGCAAGACAGGAGTCTACAATGAGCAGTTCTTC
clone_size: -; v_call: TRBV5-1; j_call: TRBJ1-2; d_call: TRBD1; cdr3_aa: CASSLAIGGQENYGYTF; cdr3_nt: TGCGCCAGCAGCTTGGCCATAGGGGGACAGGAAAACTATGGCTACACCTTC
clone_size: -; v_call: TRBV19; j_call: TRBJ2-3; d_call: -; cdr3_aa: CASSIRNTDTQYF; cdr3_nt: TGTGCCAGTAGTATTCGAAACACAGATACGCAGTATTTT
clone_size: few; v_call: TRBV9; j_call: TRBJ1-2; d_call: TRBD1; cdr3_aa: CASSGRTGRKMSGGYTF; cdr3_nt: TGTGCCAGCAGCGGACGGACAGGGAGGAAGATGTCGGGCGGCTACACCTTC
clone_size: -; v_call: TRBV28; j_call: TRBJ2-3; d_call: TRBD2; cdr3_aa: CASSLMKAGLAERGDGTDTQYF; cdr3_nt: TGTGCCAGCAGTTTAATGAAGGCAGGACTAGCGGAGAGGGGTGATGGCACAGATACGCAGTATTTT
clone_size: -; v_call: TRBV6-1; j_call: TRBJ2-5; d_call: -; cdr3_aa: CASSEMIGTFKGTQYF; cdr3_nt: TGTGCCAGCAGTGAAATGATTGGGACCTTCAAGGGGACCCAGTACTTC
clone_size: -; v_call: TRBV11-2; j_call: TRBJ1-2; d_call: -; cdr3_aa: CASSLEGDGYTF; cdr3_nt: TGTGCCAGCAGCTTAGAGGGGGATGGCTACACCTTC
clone_size: once; v_call: TRBV9; j_call: TRBJ1-1; d_call: TRBD1; cdr3_aa: CASSAPTGDSENTEAFF; cdr3_nt: TGTGCCAGCAGCGCTCCTACTGGGGACAGTGAGAACACTGAAGCTTTCTTT
clone_size: -; v_call: TRBV6-2/TRBV6-3; j_call: TRBJ2-4; d_call: TRBD2; cdr3_aa: CASSLGGGQNIQYF; cdr3_nt: TGTGCCAGCAGTCTCGGCGGGGGTCAAAACATTCAGTACTTC
clone_size: -; v_call: TRBV7-3; j_call: TRBJ2-3; d_call: TRBD1; cdr3_aa: CASSQDRTTDTQYF; cdr3_nt: TGTGCCAGCAGCCAGGACAGGACAACAGATACGCAGTATTTT
clone_size: -; v_call: TRBV20-1; j_call: TRBJ2-7; d_call: TRBD2; cdr3_aa: CSASATSGRALEQYF; cdr3_nt: TGCAGTGCTAGTGCTACTAGCGGGAGGGCCTTAGAGCAGTACTTC
clone_size: -; v_call: TRBV5-4; j_call: TRBJ2-7; d_call: -; cdr3_aa: CASSLKSAGSSYEQYF; cdr3_nt: TGTGCCAGCAGCTTGAAGTCCGCAGGGAGCTCCTACGAGCAGTACTTC
clone_size: -; v_call: TRBV6-5; j_call: TRBJ2-3; d_call: TRBD2; cdr3_aa: CASNGLAGVPDTQYF; cdr3_nt: TGTGCCAGCAATGGACTAGCGGGAGTCCCCGATACGCAGTATTTT
clone_size: -; v_call: TRBV7-6; j_call: TRBJ2-3; d_call: -; cdr3_aa: CASSLSGDPSTDTQYF; cdr3_nt: TGTGCCAGCAGCTTATCCGGGGACCCTAGCACAGATACGCAGTATTTT
clone_size: -; v_call: TRBV4-2; j_call: TRBJ2-2; d_call: -; cdr3_aa: CASSLETGELFF; cdr3_nt: TGTGCCAGCAGCCTCGAGACCGGGGAGCTGTTTTTT
clone_size: -; v_call: TRBV30; j_call: TRBJ1-2; d_call: -; cdr3_aa: CAWSVLRENYGYTF; cdr3_nt: TGTGCCTGGAGTGTACTTCGGGAGAACTATGGCTACACCTTC
clone_size: -; v_call: TRBV7-8; j_call: TRBJ2-2; d_call: TRBD1; cdr3_aa: CASKLRGQGSPSGNTGELFF; cdr3_nt: TGTGCCAGCAAGCTACGGGGACAGGGGTCTCCTAGTGGGAACACCGGGGAGCTGTTTTTT